The rows below give T cell receptor beta chains drawn from one sample of a study of blood T cell repertoires in COVID-19. Clones were read by immunoSEQ multiplex PCR, and TCRdb kept only the in-frame ones, dropping some. The table shows 150,000 to 200,000 clones, with 81% occurring only once. The sample comprised peripheral blood. The receptors here all came from a woman of 80 years or more with COVID-19, enrolled during active disease. The CDR3 runs from the conserved cysteine through the conserved F or W.

cdr3_length | v_call | cdr3_aa
18 | TRBV24-1 | CATSDLPTGTATTDTQYF
19 | TRBV6-2/TRBV6-3 | CASSPLQTTSGGFPYEQYF
18 | TRBV5-1 | CASSLWGTGTSVSYEQYF
16 | TRBV3-1/TRBV3-2 | CASSSRGQGGDQPQHF
12 | TRBV6-2/TRBV6-3 | CASSWGQNEQFF
17 | TRBV4-3 | CASSQDGRSATNEKLFF
15 | TRBV19 | CASSPRGDRNYGYTF
15 | TRBV28 | CASSGYRALDYGYTF
14 | TRBV5-5 | CASSLVWTDYGYTF
13 | TRBV24-1 | CATSKARNYGYTF
16 | TRBV18 | CASSPLARSSGNTIYF
15 | TRBV19 | CASSADRVNTGELFF
15 | TRBV6-1 | CASSEWGTGDQPQHF
16 | TRBV5-1 | CASSPGGQRGQETQYF
14 | TRBV10-1 | CASSRDRVKKTQYF
13 | TRBV6-2/TRBV6-3 | CASSYLGVETQYF
16 | TRBV5-6 | CASSQGTGGSYNEQFF
13 | TRBV2 | CASSDGETGELFF
14 | TRBV7-9 | CASSHPTGDYGYTF
13 | TRBV5-1 | CASNLQGRDTQYF
15 | TRBV7-2 | CASSPGTPSTDTQYF
14 | TRBV15 | CATSSILANTEAFF
14 | TRBV6-4 | CASSDTGASDTQYF
15 | TRBV25-1 | CASSDWRGDQETQYF
17 | TRBV24-1 | CATSDSLSGVAQETQYF
12 | TRBV5-1 | CASKEMNTEAFF